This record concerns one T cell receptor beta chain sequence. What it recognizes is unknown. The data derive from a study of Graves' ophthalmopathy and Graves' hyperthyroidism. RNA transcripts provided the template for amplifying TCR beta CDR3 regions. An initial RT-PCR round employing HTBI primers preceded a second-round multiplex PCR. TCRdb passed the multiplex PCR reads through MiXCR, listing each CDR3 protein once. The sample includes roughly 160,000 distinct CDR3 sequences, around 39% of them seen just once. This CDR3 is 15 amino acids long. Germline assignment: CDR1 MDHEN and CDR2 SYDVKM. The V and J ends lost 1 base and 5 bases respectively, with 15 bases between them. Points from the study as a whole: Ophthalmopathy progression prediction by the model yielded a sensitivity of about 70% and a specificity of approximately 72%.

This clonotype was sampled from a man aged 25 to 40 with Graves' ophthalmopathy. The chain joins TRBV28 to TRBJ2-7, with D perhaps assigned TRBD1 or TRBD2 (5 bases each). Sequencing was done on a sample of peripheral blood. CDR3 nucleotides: TGTGCCAGCAGTTTATTTCGGGCAGGGAGACACGAGCAGTACTTC. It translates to CASSLFRAGRHEQYF.